This T cell receptor beta chain emerged from a study of cytomegalovirus exposure and HLA in healthy donors. Study observations and caveats: Accurate prediction of HLA-A and HLA-B alleles (for most subjects) was reportedly achieved from TCR beta sequences. The authors enumerated around 150 TCR beta chains as linked to cytomegalovirus. In all likelihood, a cluster of highly shared sequence variants was a sequencing artifact.

As regards this clone: The antigen remains unidentified.

CDR3 length: 15 amino acids. CDR1 is ENHRY and CDR2 is SYGVKD in the germline V gene. Trimming cost V 4 bases and J 2 bases, with 14 bases left between them. PCR employed 60 Vbeta and 13 Jbeta primers. Only in-frame clones appear in the TCRdb table, and some are missing; sequencing was by immunoSEQ multiplex PCR. The table shows 100,000 to 150,000 clones, with approximately 80% occurring only once. Source material: PBMCs. The chain carries TRBV10-3 and TRBJ1-1, with D unresolved. The clonotype comes from a man aged 25-45 years in good health and CMV-seropositive. The CDR3 region is CAISGAGLENTEAFF. Here the CDR3 DNA reads TGTGCCATCAGTGGCGCTGGACTTGAAAACACTGAAGCTTTCTTT.